The source of this T cell receptor (beta chain) is a study of vaccination effects on CD4 cells after COVID-19. Study background: Two doses of either BNT162b2 or mRNA-1273 were given to each participant.

Remarks on this clone: Its matching antigen is unknown.

Data came from immunoSEQ multiplex PCR; TCRdb stores just in-frame clones and leaves some out. The profile shows more than 15,000 clones, roughly four fifths of them singletons. In the ViraFEST assay, antigen-specific CD4+ clonotypes were identified by expansion after peptide-pool stimulation. Subsequent to roughly 10 days of culture, CD4+ T cells were isolated. SARS-CoV-2 infected the person between March and December 2020, as confirmed by PCR. Half-medium changes using IL-2 medium occurred on days 3 and 7. Whole-study results and caveats: Vaccine- and infection-induced clones showed marked clonal contraction late following vaccination.

J lost 0 bases, V lost 4 bases, and 20 bases had no gene match. Germline V gene sequence: CDR1 ENHRY, CDR2 SYGVKD. The CDR3 runs 22 residues. The TCR originated in a human donor who had a prior SARS-CoV-2 infection. The sample in question was CD4+ T cells from PBMCs cultured with SARS-CoV-2 spike peptides, obtained before COVID-19 vaccination. The rearrangement joins TRBV10-3 to TRBJ2-1; 11 bases agree with TRBD2. The CDR3 bases are TGTGCCATCAGTGGTTCCAAAACAGGAGGGGCTAGCGGGGGGAGCTCCTACAATGAGCAGTTCTTC. This codes for CAISGSKTGGASGGSSYNEQFF.